The clone carrying this T cell receptor beta chain has ten or more counts. The sample comes from a study of patients and donors after allogeneic stem cell transplantation. TCRdb re-analysed the RT-PCR reads in MiXCR, keeping a single row per CDR3 protein. The sample contains a few hundred thousand distinct CDR3 sequences, approximately 14% of which appear only once. The germline V and J ends were trimmed by 4 bases and 0 bases, with 4 bases remaining between them. In germline, CDR1 is SGHRS, CDR2 YFSETQ. The CDR3 consists of 12 residues. The specimen was blood, either unsorted or a sorted T cell fraction (not recorded which). This sequence was found in a human donor who was either an allogeneic HSCT recipient or a stem cell or donor lymphocyte infusion donor (not recorded which). It is not recorded whose cells these are; they may come from a transplant donor. This chain links TRBV5-1 with TRBJ2-5; D unclear. As DNA, the CDR3 is TGCGCCAGCAGCGCCGACCAAGAGACCCAGTACTTC. It translates to CASSADQETQYF.